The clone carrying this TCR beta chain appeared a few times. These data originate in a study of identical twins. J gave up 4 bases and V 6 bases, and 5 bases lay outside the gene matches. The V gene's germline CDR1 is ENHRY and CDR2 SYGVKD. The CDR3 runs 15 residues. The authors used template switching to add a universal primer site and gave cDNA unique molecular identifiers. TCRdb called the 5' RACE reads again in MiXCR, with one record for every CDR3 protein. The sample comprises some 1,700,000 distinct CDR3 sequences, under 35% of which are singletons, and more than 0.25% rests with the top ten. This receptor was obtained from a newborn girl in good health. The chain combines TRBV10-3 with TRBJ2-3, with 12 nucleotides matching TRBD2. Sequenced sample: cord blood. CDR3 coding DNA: TGTGCCATCAGGGGGGCTAGCGGGAGGGCAGATACGCAGTATTTT. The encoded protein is CAIRGASGRADTQYF.